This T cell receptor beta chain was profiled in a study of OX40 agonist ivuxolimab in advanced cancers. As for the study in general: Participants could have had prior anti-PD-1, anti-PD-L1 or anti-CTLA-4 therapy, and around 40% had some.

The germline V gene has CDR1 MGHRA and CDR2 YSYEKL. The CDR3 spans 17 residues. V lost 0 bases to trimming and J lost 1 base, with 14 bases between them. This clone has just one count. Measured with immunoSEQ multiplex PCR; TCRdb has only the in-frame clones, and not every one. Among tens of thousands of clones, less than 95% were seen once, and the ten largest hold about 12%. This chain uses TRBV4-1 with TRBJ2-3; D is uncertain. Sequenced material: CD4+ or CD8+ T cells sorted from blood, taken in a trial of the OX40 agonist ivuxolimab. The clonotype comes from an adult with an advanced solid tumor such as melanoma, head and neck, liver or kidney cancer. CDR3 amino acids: CASSQEGFSRGTDTQYF. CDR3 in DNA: TGCGCCAGCAGCCAAGAGGGATTCAGTCGGGGCACAGATACGCAGTATTTT.